The 26 T cell receptor beta chains given below trace back to one sample, sequenced in a study of OX40 agonist ivuxolimab in advanced cancers. The method was immunoSEQ multiplex PCR; TCRdb's version includes in-frame clones alone and lacks a portion of them. The sample carries 75,000 to 90,000 clones, 85% to 95% recorded once. The sequencing used CD4+ or CD8+ T cells sorted from blood, collected in a trial of the OX40 agonist ivuxolimab. Receptors were obtained from an adult with an advanced solid tumor such as melanoma, head and neck, liver or kidney cancer.

The V and J genes are TRBV2 and TRBJ1-4; D is uncertain. The germline V gene has CDR1 SNHLY and CDR2 FYNNEI. CDR3 size: 13 residues. The V end lost 7 bases, the J end lost 7 bases, and 13 bases lay between the germline ends. CDR3 DNA: TGTGCCAGCATCCCTTTCGTGGGTGAAAAACTGTTTTTT. It is translated as CASIPFVGEKLFF.

V usage is TRBV6-5 and J usage is TRBJ1-5; 7 bases are shared with TRBD1. V was pared by 9 bases and J by 3 bases, with 5 bases of the junction left unmatched. CDR1 MNHEY and CDR2 SVGAGI come from the germline V gene. This CDR3 is built from 13 residues. DNA of the CDR3: TGTGCCAGTTCGGGACAGCTCAATCAGCCCCAGCATTTT. Translation: CASSGQLNQPQHF.

The V gene is TRBV11-1, the J gene TRBJ2-7, with 8 bases lining up with TRBD1. The CDR3 is 15 residues long. Trimming took 1 base from V and 4 from J; bases not matched to a gene: 6. In germline, CDR1 is SGHAT, CDR2 FQDESV (reference sequence). CDR3 DNA sequence: TGTGCCAGCAGCTTAGGATCGGACAGGGTTTACGAGCAGTACTTC. This codes for CASSLGSDRVYEQYF.

The chain recombines TRBV18 with TRBJ2-3; D is possibly TRBD2 (5 bases). Germline lookup yields CDR1 KGHSH and CDR2 LQKENI. Trimming left V 3 bases short and J 3 bases short, with 10 bases between. This CDR3 is 14 amino acids long. The CDR3, as DNA: TGTGCCAGCTCACCGACCGAGGGTACAGATACGCAGTATTTT. This sequence encodes CASSPTEGTDTQYF.

This rearrangement joins TRBV28 to TRBJ1-3; D gene uncertain. Trimming removed 8 bases from V and 0 bases from J, with 20 bases in between. The CDR3 spans 17 residues. The germline V gene encodes CDR1 MDHEN and CDR2 SYDVKM. CDR3 bases: TGTGCCAGCTTTCCTCTTATGGTTGCCTCCTCTGGAAACACCATATATTTT. It translates to CASFPLMVASSGNTIYF.

The CDR3 bases are TGTGCCTGGAGTGTAATTCGCGAGCAGTACTTC. Residues: CAWSVIREQYF. The V and J genes are TRBV30 and TRBJ2-7; D is undetermined. The CDR3 is made up of 11 amino acids. The germline V gene has CDR1 GTSNPN and CDR2 SVGIG (reference sequence). The V end lost 0 bases, the J end lost 6 bases, and 6 bases lay between the germline ends.

The rearrangement uses TRBV11-2 and TRBJ2-2; D not certain. V lost 2 bases and J 8 bases, leaving 9 bases between the germline ends. Germline CDR1 reads SGHAT; CDR2 reads FQNNGV. CDR3 length: 13 residues. CDR3 sequence (DNA): TGTGCCAGCAGCTTACTGATGGCTGGGGAGCTGTTTTTT. This gives the protein CASSLLMAGELFF.

This clone was detected only a few times. This chain joins TRBV11-3 and TRBJ2-7, with D possibly called TRBD1 or TRBD2 (6 bases each). CDR3 length: 15 residues. V lost 0 bases and J 6 bases, leaving 15 bases between the germline ends. CDR1 is SGHNT, CDR2 YENEEA, per germline. The CDR3 loop reads CASSLDSRGPSEQYF. The CDR3 coding sequence is TGTGCCAGCAGCTTAGATAGTCGGGGGCCGAGCGAGCAGTACTTC.

This clone appeared a single time. The V and J genes are TRBV7-9 and TRBJ2-1, with D uncertain. The CDR3 runs 11 residues. V shed 5 bases and J shed 8 bases, with 7 bases lying between them. CDR1 is SEHNR and CDR2 is FQNEAQ in the germline V gene (reference sequence). Here the CDR3 reads CASSRVDEQFF. As DNA, the CDR3 is TGTGCCAGCAGCCGGGTAGATGAGCAGTTCTTC.

The rearrangement joins TRBV9 to TRBJ2-1; 10 bases are shared with TRBD2. V gave up 1 base and J gave up 7 bases; unmatched junction bases: 2. CDR3 length: 14 amino acids. The germline CDR1 and CDR2 sequences are SGDLS and YYNGEE. The CDR3: CASSVRTSGNEQFF. The CDR3 nucleotides read TGTGCCAGCAGCGTAAGGACTAGCGGTAATGAGCAGTTCTTC. The full variable domain, with the rest looked up from reference TRBV9 and TRBJ2-1, is DSGVTQTPKHLITATGQRVTLRCSPRSGDLSVYWYQQSLDQGLQFLIQYYNGEERAKGNILERFSAQQFPDLHSELNLSSLELGDSALYFCASSVRTSGNEQFFGPGTRLTVL.

The chain employs TRBV10-3 and TRBJ2-1, with 7 bases identical to TRBD2. Germline-derived CDR1 and CDR2 are ENHRY and SYGVKD. Unmatched junction bases numbered 15, after V lost 10 bases and J lost 3 bases. There are 16 residues in the CDR3. The CDR3 nucleotides read TGTGCCACCCAAAAAGGGCGGGAGCGGAGCTACAATGAGCAGTTCTTC. Residues: CATQKGRERSYNEQFF.

As DNA, the CDR3 is TGTGCCAGCAGCTTCAACTTCAACTATGGCTACACCTTC. Its translation: CASSFNFNYGYTF. The V gene is TRBV5-6, the J gene TRBJ1-2; D unresolved. CDR1 and CDR2 from the germline V gene are SGHDT and YYEEEE. The CDR3 is made up of 13 amino acids. Trimming stripped 2 bases from V and 2 bases from J, with 7 bases between. Variable domain in full (rest from reference TRBV5-6 and TRBJ1-2): DAGVTQSPTHLIKTRGQQVTLRCSPKSGHDTVSWYQQALGQGPQFIFQYYEEEERQRGNFPDRFSGHQFPNYSSELNVNALLLGDSALYLCASSFNFNYGYTFGSGTRLTVV.

Only one count was recorded for this clone. The rearrangement uses TRBV7-8 and TRBJ2-3; 8 bases agree with TRBD1. The germline gives CDR1 SGHVS, CDR2 FQNEAQ. The CDR3 is made up of 13 amino acids. V lost 5 bases and J lost 5; bases outside the gene matches: 3. CDR3 DNA: TGTGCCAGCAGCCCCGACAGGGGAGATACGCAGTATTTT. As protein: CASSPDRGDTQYF.

This rearrangement joins TRBV7-9 to TRBJ1-1, with D possibly matching TRBD1 (6 bases). Trimming took off 3 bases at V and 1 base at J, with 9 bases between the two ends. This CDR3 has 14 amino acids. CDR1 is SEHNR and CDR2 is FQNEAQ in the germline V gene (reference sequence). The DNA of the CDR3 is TGTGCCAGCAGCTTCGGACAGCAGAACACTGAAGCTTTCTTT. Translation gives CASSFGQQNTEAFF.

This chain connects TRBV29-1 to TRBJ2-5, with TRBD1 identical over 11 bases. Germline values: CDR1 SQVTM, CDR2 ANQGSEA. V lost 1 base to trimming and J lost 5 bases; unmatched junction nucleotides: 6. The CDR3 extends over 15 amino acids. CDR3 residues: CSVEGTGGFGETQYF. CDR3 bases: TGCAGCGTTGAAGGGACAGGGGGCTTTGGGGAGACCCAGTACTTC. The complete variable domain, with remaining parts taken from reference TRBV29-1 and TRBJ2-5, reads SAVISQKPSRDICQRGTSLTIQCQVDSQVTMMFWYRQQPGQSLTLIATANQGSEATYESGFVIDKFPISRPNLTFSTLTVSNMSPEDSSIYLCSVEGTGGFGETQYFGPGTRLLVL.

This clone has only one observation. This chain uses TRBV6-1 with TRBJ1-5; D gene uncertain. Germline V gives CDR1 MNHNS, CDR2 SASEGT. The CDR3 covers 14 residues. V lost 7 bases, J lost 0 bases, and 10 bases lay in between. DNA of the CDR3: TGTGCCAGCACCCCGGATCATAGCAATCAGCCCCAGCATTTT. Its protein is CASTPDHSNQPQHF.

This clone has just one count. The V gene is TRBV5-4, the J gene TRBJ1-3; D is perhaps TRBD1 (6 bases). From germline, CDR1 is SGHNT and CDR2 YYREEE (reference sequence). Deletions cut 0 bases from V and 4 bases from J, with 14 bases between. CDR3 length: 16 amino acids. The DNA of the CDR3 is TGTGCCAGCAGCTTGGGTACGGGGGCGAAGGGAAACACCATATATTTT. This translates into CASSLGTGAKGNTIYF.

The rearrangement joins TRBV27 to TRBJ2-6; D remains ambiguous. The germline V and J ends were trimmed by 5 bases and 12 bases, with 11 bases remaining between them. Per germline, CDR1 MNHEY and CDR2 SMNVEV (reference sequence). The CDR3 length is 12 residues. As DNA, the CDR3 is TGTGCCAGCAGTCTCTCCCCCGGCGTCCTGACTTTC. Translation gives CASSLSPGVLTF.

V usage is TRBV9 and J usage is TRBJ2-1; D gene uncertain. This CDR3 is built from 16 residues. With 0 bases removed from V and 0 bases from J, the gap between germline ends came to 10 bases. CDR1 and CDR2 from the germline V gene are SGDLS and YYNGEE. In nucleotides, the CDR3 is TGTGCCAGCAGCGTAGGGCGGCCCAGCTCCTACAATGAGCAGTTCTTC. Encoded protein: CASSVGRPSSYNEQFF.

The V gene is TRBV6-4, the J gene TRBJ1-1, with D perhaps matching TRBD1 (6 bases). CDR3 size: 12 residues. V lost 6 bases, J lost 6 bases, and 11 bases lay in between. Germline V CDR1 and CDR2: MRHNA, SNTAGT. Here the CDR3 DNA reads TGTGCCAGCAGATCAGGGACACCTGAAGCTTTCTTT. Protein product: CASRSGTPEAFF.

The chain couples TRBV30 to TRBJ2-7; D is possibly TRBD2 (5 bases). Trimming stripped 0 bases from V and 0 bases from J, with 6 bases between. The germline CDR1 and CDR2 sequences are GTSNPN and SVGIG (reference sequence). CDR3 length: 13 amino acids. CDR3 DNA: TGTGCCTGGAGTGTGGGGAGCTCCTACGAGCAGTACTTC. Protein product: CAWSVGSSYEQYF.

The genes are TRBV15 and TRBJ2-2, with D unclear. Germline lookup yields CDR1 LNHNV and CDR2 YYDKDF (reference sequence). The CDR3 totals 13 residues. V lost 0 bases to trimming and J lost 7 bases, with 6 bases between them. The CDR3 spells CATSRDSGGELFF. CDR3 nucleotides: TGTGCCACCAGCAGAGATTCTGGCGGGGAGCTGTTTTTT.

This chain links TRBV5-4 with TRBJ2-4, with no clear D. The V end was cut by 4 bases, the J end by 0 bases, with 11 bases between. This CDR3 is built from 15 residues. The germline CDR1 and CDR2 sequences are SGHNT and YYREEE (reference sequence). The CDR3 nucleotides read TGTGCCAGCAGCCCCGACAAGATAGCCAAAAACATTCAGTACTTC. Translated, it gives CASSPDKIAKNIQYF.

This sequence joins TRBV6-1 and TRBJ1-5; D may be TRBD1 (6 bases). Germline V gene lookup returns CDR1 MNHNS and CDR2 SASEGT. The CDR3 totals 12 residues. The V end lost 8 bases, the J end lost 9 bases, and 14 bases lay between the germline ends. The CDR3 sequence is CASQSKGGPQHF. As DNA, the CDR3 is TGTGCCAGCCAATCTAAGGGGGGGCCCCAGCATTTT.

This chain links TRBV5-1 with TRBJ2-7; 8 bases align to TRBD1. CDR3 length: 15 residues. Germline V lookup: CDR1 SGHRS, CDR2 YFSETQ. Losses at the gene ends were 5 bases for V and 5 bases for J; bases not matched to a gene: 12. CDR3 coding DNA: TGCGCCAGCAGGGGGCTCGCGACAGGGGTCGACGAGCAGTACTTC. Its protein is CASRGLATGVDEQYF.

The chain links TRBV28 to TRBJ1-5; D perhaps matches TRBD1 (6 bases). The V end lost 4 bases, the J end lost 6 bases, and 13 bases lay between the germline ends. Germline V gene data show CDR1 as MDHEN and CDR2 as SYDVKM. The CDR3 has 14 amino acids. CDR3 nucleotide sequence: TGTGCCAGCAGTTCTCACAGGGTTACTCAGCCCCAGCATTTT. It is translated as CASSSHRVTQPQHF. Supplemented by reference TRBV28 and TRBJ1-5, the full variable domain reads DVKVTQSSRYLVKRTGEKVFLECVQDMDHENMFWYRQDPGLGLRLIYFSYDVKMKEKGDIPEGYSVSREKKERFSLILESASTNQTSMYLCASSSHRVTQPQHFGDGTRLSIL.